This paragraph reports one T cell receptor (beta chain). Data came from immunoSEQ multiplex PCR; TCRdb stores just in-frame clones and leaves some out. Among roughly 56,000 clones listed, 91% were seen once. Germline V gene sequence: CDR1 MDHEN, CDR2 SYDVKM. The J segment lost 6 bases and the V segment lost 11 bases, leaving 7 bases of the junction unmatched. The CDR3 covers 12 residues. This sample stems from a study of cytomegalovirus exposure and HLA in healthy donors. V gene TRBV28 combines with J gene TRBJ2-1, with 7 bases lining up with TRBD1. This receptor was obtained from a woman aged 25 to 39 in good health and CMV-seronegative. The sequenced material came from PBMCs. CDR3 in DNA: TGTGCCGGGTGGACAGGCCTCAATGAGCAGTTCTTC. This gives the protein CAGWTGLNEQFF.